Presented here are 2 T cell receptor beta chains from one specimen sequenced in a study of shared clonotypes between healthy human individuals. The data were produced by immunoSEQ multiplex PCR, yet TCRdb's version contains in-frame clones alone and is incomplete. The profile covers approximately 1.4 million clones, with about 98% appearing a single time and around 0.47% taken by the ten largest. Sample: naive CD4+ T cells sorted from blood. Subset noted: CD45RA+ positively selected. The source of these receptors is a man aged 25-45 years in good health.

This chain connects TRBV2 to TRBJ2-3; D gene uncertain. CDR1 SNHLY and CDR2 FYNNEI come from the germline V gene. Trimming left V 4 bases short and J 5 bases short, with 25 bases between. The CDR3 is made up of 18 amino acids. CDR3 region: CASSVFLSWQVERDTQYF. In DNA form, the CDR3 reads TGTGCCAGCAGTGTCTTCCTTTCGTGGCAGGTGGAAAGAGATACGCAGTATTTT.

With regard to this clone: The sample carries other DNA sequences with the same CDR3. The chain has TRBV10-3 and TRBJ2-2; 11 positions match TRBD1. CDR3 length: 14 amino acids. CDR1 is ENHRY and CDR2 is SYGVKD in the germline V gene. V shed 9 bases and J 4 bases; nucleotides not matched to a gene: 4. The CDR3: CAISGQGGTGELFF. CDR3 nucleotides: TGTGCCATTTCGGGACAGGGGGGCACCGGGGAGCTGTTTTTT.